Detailed here is one T cell receptor beta chain. Its antigen is not identified. The sample originates from a study of human T cells and chemical hapten exposure. Study overall: The sensitizing agent was 2% DPC, placed on around 2 cm by around 2 cm of upper inner arm skin. Study-wide results and caveats: In comparison with controls, expanded TCRs gave rise to a significantly larger number of large CDR3 similarity clusters.

Each CDR3 protein gets one entry after TCRdb re-called the RACE reads with MiXCR. The sample shows a few hundred thousand distinct CDR3 sequences, about 6% of them seen only once. The CDR3 is 12 residues long. The V gene lost 1 base and the J gene lost 3 bases, with 7 bases spanning the gap. CDR1 is DFQATT and CDR2 is SNEGSKA in the germline V gene (reference sequence). Time point defined: patch test 2, 6 weeks after DPC sensitization. The treatment is: therapeutic diphenylcyclopropenone sensitization with weekly scalp DPC. The starting material was whole blood, obtained in connection with sensitization to the hapten diphenylcyclopropenone (DPC). This sequence originates from a woman between 18 and 29 years old with alopecia areata. Some clones in this sample may be carry-over from other donors' samples. This sequence joins TRBV20-1 and TRBJ2-7; D is unclear. The CDR3 coding sequence is TGCAGTGCTAGAGTCTTCGACTACGAGCAGTACTTC. This codes for CSARVFDYEQYF.